This T cell receptor (beta chain) was observed in a study of blood T cell repertoires in COVID-19. Sequencing was performed with immunoSEQ multiplex PCR; in TCRdb, only in-frame clones are kept and a portion is missing. The sample contains 70,000 to 85,000 clones, around 80% of which appear only once. The sequenced sample consisted of peripheral blood. The source is a man between 60 and 70 years old with acute or convalescent COVID-19.

CDR3 bases: TGTGCCAGCAGGGACAGGGGGTCAACTAATGAAAAACTGTTTTTT. Protein product: CASRDRGSTNEKLFF. V gene TRBV28 combines with J gene TRBJ1-4, with 10 bases fitting TRBD1. Germline loops: CDR1 MDHEN, CDR2 SYDVKM. This CDR3 has 15 residues. J lost 0 bases, V lost 6 bases, and 1 base had no gene match.